One sample yielded the 26 T cell receptor beta chains listed below, sequenced in a study of shared clonotypes between healthy human individuals. CD45RO-negative CD8 cells positively selected for CCR7 made up the naive population, which excluded terminally differentiated effector memory CD45RA+ cells. The assay was immunoSEQ multiplex PCR, and TCRdb's table has in-frame clones only and misses some. The table includes 1.5 million to 2.5 million clones, around 96% detected once. Sequencing was done on a sample of naive CD8+ T cells sorted from blood. The receptor set was obtained from a man younger than 30 in good health.

The chain has TRBV2 and TRBJ2-2; no clear D gene. The CDR3 runs to 19 residues. Germline V gene lookup returns CDR1 SNHLY and CDR2 FYNNEI. V was shortened by 0 bases and J by 5 bases, with 22 bases between the two germline ends. CDR3 bases: TGTGCCAGCAGTGAAGCGCTAGATGGCGGTACTGCTGGGACCGGGGAGCTGTTTTTT. Encoded protein: CASSEALDGGTAGTGELFF.

The J gene is TRBJ1-2, the V gene TRBV5-1, with D perhaps TRBD1 (6 bases). The CDR3 is 14 amino acids. The V gene's germline CDR1 is SGHRS and CDR2 YFSETQ. V was shortened by 0 bases and J by 6 bases, with 12 bases between the two germline ends. This CDR3 is CASSLEGGMDGYTF. The CDR3 region has the DNA TGCGCCAGCAGCTTGGAGGGGGGTATGGATGGCTACACCTTC.

The chain joins TRBV6-1 to TRBJ1-1, with TRBD1 matching over 7 bases. From germline, CDR1 is MNHNS and CDR2 SASEGT. The CDR3 is 12 amino acids. V gave up 3 bases and J gave up 9 bases; unmatched junction bases: 4. The CDR3 protein is CASSDVTGKAFF. CDR3 DNA sequence: TGTGCCAGCAGTGACGTGACAGGGAAAGCTTTCTTT.

A remark on this clone: Different DNA sequences within this sample yield the same CDR3. The rearrangement joins TRBV28 to TRBJ2-7; 9 positions agree with TRBD1. Germline CDR1 and CDR2: MDHEN and SYDVKM. The CDR3 is made up of 13 amino acids. V lost 4 bases and J lost 3; bases outside the gene matches: 1. CDR3 sequence: CASSWGQGYEQYF. CDR3 nucleotides: TGTGCCAGCAGTTGGGGACAGGGCTACGAGCAGTACTTC.

The V call is TRBV11-1, the J call TRBJ2-2; D remains ambiguous. CDR1 SGHAT and CDR2 FQDESV come from the germline V gene (reference sequence). V was pared by 4 bases and J by 0 bases, with 6 bases between. The CDR3 totals 14 residues. CDR3 in DNA: TGTGCCAGCAGCTCGGGTCCGAACACCGGGGAGCTGTTTTTT. Its protein product is CASSSGPNTGELFF.

About this clone itself: The sample carries other DNA sequences with the same CDR3. The chain couples TRBV4-3 to TRBJ1-3; 7 bases align to TRBD1. CDR1 and CDR2 (germline): LGHNA, YSLEER. The CDR3 contains 15 residues. The V gene end was trimmed by 0 bases and the J gene end by 2 bases; junction bases not matched to a gene: 1. CDR3 DNA: TGCGCCAGCAGCCAAGACAGGGGGACTGGAAACACCATATATTTT. It codes for CASSQDRGTGNTIYF.

Note on this clone: This sample includes further DNA sequences coding for the same CDR3. The chain combines TRBV14 with TRBJ2-6; D gene uncertain. The germline gives CDR1 SGHDN, CDR2 FVKESK. The CDR3 runs to 14 residues. Trimming removed 0 bases at V and 4 bases at J, with 4 bases between. The DNA of the CDR3 is TGTGCCAGCAGCCAAGAATCCGGGGCCAACGTCCTGACTTTC. Translation gives CASSQESGANVLTF.

The gene calls are TRBV19 and TRBJ1-1; no definite D call. In germline, CDR1 is LNHDA, CDR2 SQIVND (reference sequence). Trimming removed 5 bases from V and 0 bases from J, with 16 bases in between. CDR3 length: 16 amino acids. CDR3 coding DNA: TGTGCCAGTAGTTCCTTAGCGGTGGGGATGAACACTGAAGCTTTCTTT. Its translation: CASSSLAVGMNTEAFF.

The chain couples TRBV15 to TRBJ2-5; D is ambiguous. Germline CDR1 LNHNV, CDR2 YYDKDF (reference sequence). Trimming cost V 5 bases and J 3 bases, with 10 bases left between them. The CDR3 contains 13 residues. The CDR3 DNA reads as TGTGCCACCAGCCCGGGCTTAAAAGAGACCCAGTACTTC. The encoded protein is CATSPGLKETQYF. Complete variable domain (other parts from reference TRBV15 and TRBJ2-5): DAMVIQNPRYQVTQFGKPVTLSCSQTLNHNVMYWYQQKSSQAPKLLFHYYDKDFNNEADTPDNFQSRRPNTSFCFLDIRSPGLGDTAMYLCATSPGLKETQYFGPGTRLLVL.

This sequence joins TRBV7-2 and TRBJ2-3; 7 bases fit TRBD1. Trimming removed 4 bases from V and 6 bases from J; junction bases left unmatched: 10. Germline assignment: CDR1 SGHTA and CDR2 FQGNSA. The CDR3 is made up of 15 amino acids. The CDR3 sequence: CASSSRTGPVDTQYF. CDR3 DNA: TGTGCCAGCAGCTCCCGGACAGGACCGGTGGATACGCAGTATTTT.

This clone was picked up a small number of times. The rearrangement links TRBV4-1 to TRBJ1-1, with D uncertain. The V gene lost 3 bases and the J gene lost 1 base, with 12 bases spanning the gap. Germline V gene data show CDR1 as MGHRA and CDR2 as YSYEKL. CDR3 size: 15 residues. This CDR3 reads CASSQKRTENTEAFF. The DNA of the CDR3 is TGCGCCAGCAGCCAGAAACGGACGGAGAACACTGAAGCTTTCTTT.

The chain employs TRBV9 and TRBJ2-7, with 9 bases fitting TRBD2. Germline trimming cut 4 bases from V and 5 bases from J; bases unmatched to any gene: 4. This CDR3 has 13 amino acids. The V gene's germline CDR1 is SGDLS and CDR2 YYNGEE. Here the CDR3 DNA reads TGTGCCAGCAGCCCAGCGGGAGGAAACGAGCAGTACTTC. It specifies CASSPAGGNEQYF. Variable domain in full (rest from reference TRBV9 and TRBJ2-7): DSGVTQTPKHLITATGQRVTLRCSPRSGDLSVYWYQQSLDQGLQFLIQYYNGEERAKGNILERFSAQQFPDLHSELNLSSLELGDSALYFCASSPAGGNEQYFGPGTRLTVT.

This rearrangement joins TRBV7-9 to TRBJ1-2; D not certain. V was cut by 11 bases and J by 6 bases, with 22 bases left in between. This CDR3 spans 14 amino acids. CDR1 and CDR2 (germline): SEHNR, FQNEAQ (reference sequence). This CDR3 is CAAYSPTKLNGYTF. CDR3 bases: TGTGCCGCTTACTCCCCGACGAAGCTTAATGGCTACACCTTC.

The rearrangement links TRBV12-5 to TRBJ2-5, with no clear D. CDR3 size: 14 residues. The germline gives CDR1 LGHNT, CDR2 FRNRAP. V was cut by 2 bases and J by 3 bases, with 10 bases left in between. CDR3 sequence reads: CASGLYHIEETQYF. The CDR3 DNA reads TGTGCTAGTGGTTTGTACCACATCGAAGAGACCCAGTACTTC.

The rearrangement uses TRBV13 and TRBJ1-4; D is perhaps TRBD1 (5 bases). V was pared by 4 bases and J by 4 bases, with 10 bases between. The germline V gene has CDR1 PRHDT and CDR2 FYEKMQ (reference sequence). The CDR3 consists of 14 residues. The CDR3 sequence is CASSWGGGNEKLFF. CDR3 nucleotide sequence: TGTGCCAGCAGCTGGGGCGGTGGTAATGAAAAACTGTTTTTT.

In the case of this clone: This probably arose from a read error, given a far larger clone one base away. The sample carries other DNA sequences with the same CDR3. The genes are TRBV5-8 and TRBJ2-7; no clear D gene. The germline CDR1 and CDR2 sequences are SGHTS and YDEGEE. The CDR3 loop spans 11 amino acids. The V end lost 0 bases, the J end lost 6 bases, and 4 bases lay between the germline ends. This CDR3 reads CASSLGGEQYF. As DNA, the CDR3 is TGTGCCAGCAGCTTGGGGGGCGAGCAGTACTTC.

The count of this clone is one. V usage is TRBV5-6 and J usage is TRBJ2-3; 10 bases are shared with TRBD2. CDR1 and CDR2 from the germline V gene are SGHDT and YYEEEE. J was trimmed by 6 bases and V by 2 bases; bases with no gene match: 15. This CDR3 spans 18 amino acids. CDR3 bases: TGTGCCAGCAGCTTTACGTTGATTCAGCTAGCGGGAGTGGATACGCAGTATTTT. This gives the protein CASSFTLIQLAGVDTQYF.

The J gene is TRBJ2-1, the V gene TRBV9; D gene uncertain. The germline gives CDR1 SGDLS, CDR2 YYNGEE. V lost 4 bases to trimming and J lost 6 bases, with 11 bases between them. The CDR3 contains 13 residues. In nucleotides, the CDR3 is TGTGCCAGCAGCCCAGCCCACCGCAATGAGCAGTTCTTC. It translates to CASSPAHRNEQFF.

The chain couples TRBV6-1 to TRBJ2-3; D ambiguous. Germline V gene sequence: CDR1 MNHNS, CDR2 SASEGT. The CDR3 has 12 amino acids. V was clipped by 6 bases and J by 4 bases, with 8 bases between them. In nucleotides, the CDR3 is TGTGCCAGCAGCCCGTGGGCAGATACGCAGTATTTT. This sequence encodes CASSPWADTQYF.

J is TRBJ1-1 and V is TRBV10-1, with TRBD1 as a possible D gene (5 bases). Germline V gene sequence: CDR1 WNHNN, CDR2 SYGVQD (reference sequence). The V end was cut by 6 bases, the J end by 4 bases, with 9 bases between. This CDR3 has 12 amino acids. The CDR3 coding sequence is TGCGCCAGCAGCCCGGGACTCACTGAAGCTTTCTTT. It is translated as CASSPGLTEAFF.

The genes are TRBV6-5 and TRBJ2-7; TRBD2 aligns across 8 bases. The V gene's germline CDR1 is MNHEY and CDR2 SVGAGI. The junction had 6 bases not matched to a gene; V was cut back by 2 bases and J by 6 bases. The CDR3 consists of 14 residues. The CDR3 coding sequence is TGTGCCAGCAGTTACCCCAGCGGGGGAGGCGAGCAGTACTTC. As protein: CASSYPSGGGEQYF.

The V gene is TRBV5-5, the J gene TRBJ2-7, with D perhaps assigned TRBD1 or TRBD2 (5 bases each). V lost 5 bases, J lost 7 bases, and 22 bases lay in between. This CDR3 is 15 amino acids long. In germline, CDR1 is SGHKS, CDR2 YYEKEE (reference sequence). For the CDR3, the DNA is TGTGCCAGCAGGTCGGGACCGCCGTCCTCAGGGGAGCAGTACTTC. It codes for CASRSGPPSSGEQYF.

The chain combines TRBV6-5 with TRBJ2-3, with D unclear. The CDR3 has 13 residues. Trimming removed 5 bases at V and 0 bases at J, with 6 bases between. CDR1 and CDR2 from the germline V gene are MNHEY and SVGAGI. The CDR3 nucleotides read TGTGCCAGCAGTGTAACGAGCACAGATACGCAGTATTTT. Protein product: CASSVTSTDTQYF.

As regards this clone: Within the sample, other DNA sequences also encode this same CDR3. The chain uses TRBV6-5 and TRBJ2-7; weak D call: TRBD1 (6 bases). The V end lost 5 bases, the J end lost 1 base, and 9 bases lay between the germline ends. Germline-derived CDR1 and CDR2 are MNHEY and SVGAGI. This CDR3 spans 13 amino acids. CDR3 in amino acids: CASSPTGSYEQYF. The CDR3 DNA follows: TGTGCCAGCAGTCCGACAGGATCCTACGAGCAGTACTTC.

The V gene is TRBV27, the J gene TRBJ2-7, with 7 bases identical to TRBD2. This CDR3 region has 14 residues. Germline-derived CDR1 and CDR2 are MNHEY and SMNVEV (reference sequence). Trimming at V came to 6 bases and at J to 6 bases, leaving 11 bases not matched to a gene. The CDR3 spells CASSPSWGGGEQYF. The CDR3 nucleotides read TGTGCCAGCAGCCCCTCGTGGGGGGGAGGCGAGCAGTACTTC.

The chain employs TRBV7-9 and TRBJ2-5, with D perhaps TRBD2 (6 bases). In germline, CDR1 is SEHNR, CDR2 FQNEAQ (reference sequence). CDR3 size: 16 residues. The V and J ends lost 4 bases and 4 bases respectively, with 19 bases between them. The DNA of the CDR3 is TGTGCCAGCAGCTCCGTCGACAGAGCGGGCGTAGAGACCCAGTACTTC. This encodes CASSSVDRAGVETQYF.